The present entry profiles one T cell receptor (beta chain) with its context. This clonotype was recorded a few times. The specificity of this receptor is unknown. The sample holds no much larger clone one base away, and base qualities are not on file. The data were obtained in a study of T-cell reconstitution after alpha-beta-depleted transplantation in children (dated by TCRdb to 2016 to 2018). Concerning the study at large: Using TCR repertoire profiling, the study followed T-cell immune reconstitution in a quantitative way in children after TCRalphabeta/CD19-depleted allogeneic hematopoietic cell transplantation.

Via the germline V gene, CDR1 is MDHEN and CDR2 SYDVKM. Including cysteine and phenylalanine, the CDR3 has 15 amino acids. Only the CDR3 region is kept as DNA, spanning 45 bases read in frame from base 1. The V and J ends are trimmed by 2 bases and 1 base, leaving 11 bases between them. Library creation used PCR. Sequencing used an Illumina HiSeq 2500. TCR libraries were prepared with molecular barcoding, using unique molecular identifiers to normalize TCRbeta repertoire quantification. TCRdb trimmed public reads at Q25 via fastp, called clones via MiXCR and kept in-frame beta chains. Rows are combined by CDR3 protein, so each entry shows the most common genes and DNA. Across this sample there are approximately 640,000 distinct CDR3 sequences, with roughly 17% seen only once. The ten largest account for approximately 1% of the sample.

Specimen: PBMCs from the stem cell graft donor, collected from the stem cell graft. The TCR was taken from a human donor who donated a stem cell graft to a child with acute myeloid leukemia. This receptor chain uses TRBV28 and TRBJ2-5, and the D gene may be TRBD1, 5 bases matching. The CDR3 region has the sequence CASSLGAGPQETQYF. The base sequence is TGTGCCAGCAGTTTAGGGGCAGGGCCCCAAGAGACCCAGTACTTC. Full variable domain (CDR3 extended with the reference TRBV28 and TRBJ2-5 proteins): DVKVTQSSRYLVKRTGEKVFLECVQDMDHENMFWYRQDPGLGLRLIYFSYDVKMKEKGDIPEGYSVSREKKERFSLILESASTNQTSMYLCASSLGAGPQETQYFGPGTRLLVL.